This T cell receptor (beta chain) appears in the sequencing data of a study of CD8 T cells in Susac syndrome. The RNA, about 0.45 to 1 ug, was put through reverse transcription using random hexamers. TCRdb processed the immunoSEQ multiplex PCR reads anew with MiXCR; each CDR3 protein has one entry. In the table there are 330,000 or so distinct CDR3 sequences, approximately 89% of which are singletons. Per the germline V gene, CDR1 is LNHNV and CDR2 is YYDKDF (reference sequence). The CDR3 is 16 residues long. The V gene end was trimmed by 8 bases and the J gene end by 0 bases; junction bases not matched to a gene: 11.

The chain recombines TRBV15 with TRBJ2-7, with 9 bases identical to TRBD2. This clonotype was sampled from a human donor with multiple sclerosis. Sequencing input: CD8+ T cells from PBMCs. The CDR3 DNA sequence: TGTGCCACCGCGTCTGGACTAGCGCTAAGCTCCTACGAGCAGTACTTC. It is translated as CATASGLALSSYEQYF.